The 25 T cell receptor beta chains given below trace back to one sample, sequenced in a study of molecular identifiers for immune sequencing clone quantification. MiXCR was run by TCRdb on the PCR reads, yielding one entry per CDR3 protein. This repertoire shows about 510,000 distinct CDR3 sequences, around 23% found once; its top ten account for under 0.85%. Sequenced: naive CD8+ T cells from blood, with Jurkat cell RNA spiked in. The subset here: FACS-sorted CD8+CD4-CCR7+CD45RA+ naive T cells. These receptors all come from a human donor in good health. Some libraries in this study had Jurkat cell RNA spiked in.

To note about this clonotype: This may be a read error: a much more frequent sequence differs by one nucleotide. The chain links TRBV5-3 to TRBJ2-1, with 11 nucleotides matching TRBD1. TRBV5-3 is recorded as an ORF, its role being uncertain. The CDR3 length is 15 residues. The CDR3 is CASSSWDRGIDEQFF. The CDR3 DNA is TGTGCCAGCAGCTCGTGGGACAGGGGGATAGATGAGCAGTTCTTC.

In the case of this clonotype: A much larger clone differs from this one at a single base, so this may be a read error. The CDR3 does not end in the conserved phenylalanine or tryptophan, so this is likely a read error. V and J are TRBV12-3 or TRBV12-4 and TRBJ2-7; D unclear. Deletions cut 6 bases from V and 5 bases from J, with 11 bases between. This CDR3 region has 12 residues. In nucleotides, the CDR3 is TGTGCCAGCAGCCTAGGACGGGACGAGCAGTACTCC. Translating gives CASSLGRDEQYS.

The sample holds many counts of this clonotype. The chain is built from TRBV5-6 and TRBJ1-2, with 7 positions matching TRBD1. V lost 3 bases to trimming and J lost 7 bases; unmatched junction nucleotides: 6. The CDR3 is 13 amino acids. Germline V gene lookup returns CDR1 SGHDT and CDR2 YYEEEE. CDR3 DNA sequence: TGTGCCAGCAGCTCAAAGGACAGGCTTGGCTACACCTTC. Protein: CASSSKDRLGYTF.

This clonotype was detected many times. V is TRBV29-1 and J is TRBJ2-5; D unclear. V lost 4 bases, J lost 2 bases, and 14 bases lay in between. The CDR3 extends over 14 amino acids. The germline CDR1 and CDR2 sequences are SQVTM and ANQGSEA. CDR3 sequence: CSVVGLRSQETQYF. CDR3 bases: TGCAGCGTTGTCGGCCTCCGTTCTCAAGAGACCCAGTACTTC.

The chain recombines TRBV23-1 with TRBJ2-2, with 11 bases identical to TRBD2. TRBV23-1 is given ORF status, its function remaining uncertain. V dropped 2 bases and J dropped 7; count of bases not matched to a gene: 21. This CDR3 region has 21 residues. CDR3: CASSQKRLAGRRDCRVGELFF. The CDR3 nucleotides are TGCGCCAGCAGTCAAAAACGACTAGCGGGGCGGAGGGACTGTCGTGTCGGGGAGCTGTTTTTT.

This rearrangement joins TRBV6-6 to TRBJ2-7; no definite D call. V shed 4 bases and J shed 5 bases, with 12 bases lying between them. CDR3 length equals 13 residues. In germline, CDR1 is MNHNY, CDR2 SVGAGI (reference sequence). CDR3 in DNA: TGTGCCAGCAGTTTCACACGGCTGGACGAGCAGTACTTC. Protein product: CASSFTRLDEQYF.

The CDR3 DNA follows: TGTGCCAGCAGTCTGTTAGCGTTTGGCACAGATACGCAGTATTTT. Translated: CASSLLAFGTDTQYF. The chain carries TRBV27 and TRBJ2-3, with a weak D call TRBD2 (5 bases). V was trimmed by 5 bases and J by 1 base, leaving 13 bases between them. Germline CDR1 MNHEY, CDR2 SMNVEV (reference sequence). This CDR3 region has 15 residues.

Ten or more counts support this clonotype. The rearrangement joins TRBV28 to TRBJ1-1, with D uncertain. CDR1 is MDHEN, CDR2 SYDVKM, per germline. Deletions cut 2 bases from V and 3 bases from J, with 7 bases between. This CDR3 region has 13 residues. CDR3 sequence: CASSLIGDTEAFF. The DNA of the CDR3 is TGTGCCAGCAGTTTAATTGGCGACACTGAAGCTTTCTTT.

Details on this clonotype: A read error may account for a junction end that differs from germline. The CDR3 here is CASSQGTGSFEQYF. CDR3 bases: TGCGCCAGCAGCCAAGGAACGGGGTCCTTCGAGCAGTACTTC. The J gene is TRBJ2-7, the V gene TRBV4-3, with D possibly matching TRBD2 (5 bases). The CDR3 runs 14 residues. CDR1 LGHNA and CDR2 YSLEER come from the germline V gene.

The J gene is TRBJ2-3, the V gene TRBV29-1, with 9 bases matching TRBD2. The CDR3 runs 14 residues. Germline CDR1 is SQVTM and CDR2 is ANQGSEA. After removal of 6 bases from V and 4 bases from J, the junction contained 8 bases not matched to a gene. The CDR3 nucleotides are TGCAGCGTCGAGCGGGCGGGGGGGCCAGATACGCAGTATTTT. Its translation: CSVERAGGPDTQYF.

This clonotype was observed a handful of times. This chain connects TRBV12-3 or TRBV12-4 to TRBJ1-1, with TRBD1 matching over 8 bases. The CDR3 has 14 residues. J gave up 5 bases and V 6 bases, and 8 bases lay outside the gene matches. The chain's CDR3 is CASSGRGPGTEAFF. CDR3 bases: TGTGCCAGCAGCGGCAGGGGGCCGGGGACTGAAGCTTTCTTT.

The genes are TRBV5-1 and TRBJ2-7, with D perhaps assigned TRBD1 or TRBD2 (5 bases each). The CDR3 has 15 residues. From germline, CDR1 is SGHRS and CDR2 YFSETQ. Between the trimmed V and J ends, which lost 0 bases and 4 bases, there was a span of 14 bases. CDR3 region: CASSLGAGSGYEQYF. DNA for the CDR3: TGCGCCAGCAGCTTGGGGGCAGGGTCGGGGTACGAGCAGTACTTC.

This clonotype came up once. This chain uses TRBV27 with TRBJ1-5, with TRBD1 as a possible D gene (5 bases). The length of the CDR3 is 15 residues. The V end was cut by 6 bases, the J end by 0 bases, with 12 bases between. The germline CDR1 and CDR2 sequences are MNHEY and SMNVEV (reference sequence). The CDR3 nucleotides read TGTGCCAGCAGACCCGGACAAGATAGCAATCAGCCCCAGCATTTT. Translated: CASRPGQDSNQPQHF.

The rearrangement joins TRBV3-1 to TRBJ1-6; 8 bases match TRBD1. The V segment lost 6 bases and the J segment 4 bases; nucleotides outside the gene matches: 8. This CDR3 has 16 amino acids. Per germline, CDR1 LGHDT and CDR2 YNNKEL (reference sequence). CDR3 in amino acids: CASRDRAPSYNSPLHF. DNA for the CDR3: TGTGCCAGCAGGGACAGGGCCCCATCGTATAATTCACCCCTCCACTTT.

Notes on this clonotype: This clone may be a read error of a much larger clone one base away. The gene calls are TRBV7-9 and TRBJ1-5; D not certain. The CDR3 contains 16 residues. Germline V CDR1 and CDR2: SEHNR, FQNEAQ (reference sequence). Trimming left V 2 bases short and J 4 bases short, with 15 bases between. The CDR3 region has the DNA TGTGCCAGCAGCTTAAATTCCGAAAAAGGGAATCAGCCCCAGCATTTT. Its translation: CASSLNSEKGNQPQHF.

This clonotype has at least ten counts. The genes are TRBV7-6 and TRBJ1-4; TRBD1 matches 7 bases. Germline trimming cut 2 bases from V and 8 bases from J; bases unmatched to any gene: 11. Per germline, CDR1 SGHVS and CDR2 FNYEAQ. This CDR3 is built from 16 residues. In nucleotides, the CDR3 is TGTGCCAGCAGCTTAACGGGAAGGGGGCAAGGAGAAAAACTGTTTTTT. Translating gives CASSLTGRGQGEKLFF.

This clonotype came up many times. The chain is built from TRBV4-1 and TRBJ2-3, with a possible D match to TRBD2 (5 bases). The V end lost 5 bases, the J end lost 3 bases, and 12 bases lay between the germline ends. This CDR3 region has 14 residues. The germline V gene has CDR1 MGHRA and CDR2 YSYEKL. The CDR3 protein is CASSYEGTTDTQYF. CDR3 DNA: TGCGCCAGCAGCTACGAGGGTACAACAGATACGCAGTATTTT.

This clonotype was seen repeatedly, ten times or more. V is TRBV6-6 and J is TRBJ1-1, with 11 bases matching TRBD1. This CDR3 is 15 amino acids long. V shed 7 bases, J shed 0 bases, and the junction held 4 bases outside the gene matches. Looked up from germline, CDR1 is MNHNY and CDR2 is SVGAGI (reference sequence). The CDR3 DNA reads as TGTGCCAGCAAACTGGGACAGGGGGTGAACACTGAAGCTTTCTTT. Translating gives CASKLGQGVNTEAFF.

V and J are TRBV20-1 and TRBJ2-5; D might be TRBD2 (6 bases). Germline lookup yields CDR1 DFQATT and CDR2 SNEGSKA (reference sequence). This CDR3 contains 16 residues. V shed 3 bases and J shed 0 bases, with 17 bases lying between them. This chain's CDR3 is CSASPFIGRYQETQYF. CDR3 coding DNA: TGCAGTGCTAGCCCCTTTATCGGGAGATACCAAGAGACCCAGTACTTC.

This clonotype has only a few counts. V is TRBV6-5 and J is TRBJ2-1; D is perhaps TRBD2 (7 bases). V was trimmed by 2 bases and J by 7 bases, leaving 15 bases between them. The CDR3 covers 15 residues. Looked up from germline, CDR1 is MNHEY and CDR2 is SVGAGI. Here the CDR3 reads CASSYQGRVGNEQFF. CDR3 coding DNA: TGTGCCAGCAGTTACCAGGGGAGGGTAGGGAATGAGCAGTTCTTC.

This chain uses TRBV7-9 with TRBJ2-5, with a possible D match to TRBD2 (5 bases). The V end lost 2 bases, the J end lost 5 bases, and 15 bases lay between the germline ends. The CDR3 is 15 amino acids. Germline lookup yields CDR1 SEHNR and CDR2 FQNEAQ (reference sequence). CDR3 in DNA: TGTGCCAGCAGCTTACGAGAGGGTTCAGAGGAGACCCAGTACTTC. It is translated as CASSLREGSEETQYF.

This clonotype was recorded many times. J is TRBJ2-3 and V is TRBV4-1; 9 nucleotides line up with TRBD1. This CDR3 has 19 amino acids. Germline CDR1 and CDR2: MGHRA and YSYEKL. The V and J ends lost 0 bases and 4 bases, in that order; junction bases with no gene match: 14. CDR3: CASSQDRPGQGMNADTQYF. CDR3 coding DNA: TGCGCCAGCAGCCAAGACAGGCCGGGACAGGGTATGAATGCAGATACGCAGTATTTT.

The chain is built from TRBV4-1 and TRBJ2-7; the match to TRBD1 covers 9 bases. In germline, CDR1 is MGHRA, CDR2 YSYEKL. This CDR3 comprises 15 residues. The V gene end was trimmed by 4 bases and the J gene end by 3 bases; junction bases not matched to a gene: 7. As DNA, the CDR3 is TGCGCCAGCAGCCGAGAAAGACAGGGGGGCTACGAGCAGTACTTC. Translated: CASSRERQGGYEQYF.

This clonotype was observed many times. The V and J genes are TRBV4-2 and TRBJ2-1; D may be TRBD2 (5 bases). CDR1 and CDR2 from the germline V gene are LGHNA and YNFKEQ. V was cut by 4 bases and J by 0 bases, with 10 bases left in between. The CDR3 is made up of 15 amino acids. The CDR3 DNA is TGTGCCAGCAGCCCTAGGACTGCCTCCTACAATGAGCAGTTCTTC. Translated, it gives CASSPRTASYNEQFF.

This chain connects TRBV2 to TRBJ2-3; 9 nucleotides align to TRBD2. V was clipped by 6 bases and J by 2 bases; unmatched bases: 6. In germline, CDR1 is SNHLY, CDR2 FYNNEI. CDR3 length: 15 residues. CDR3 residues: CASRKTSGLTDTQYF. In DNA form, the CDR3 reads TGTGCCAGCAGAAAGACTAGCGGCCTCACAGATACGCAGTATTTT.